What follows is one TCR beta chain and its context. J gave up 8 bases and V 1 base, and 3 bases lay outside the gene matches. Germline CDR1 and CDR2: SGHVS and FQNEAQ. CDR3 length: 14 residues. Original analysis: The authors estimated nucleated cell counts from reference gene primer amplification. Clones were read by immunoSEQ multiplex PCR, and TCRdb kept only the in-frame ones, dropping some. For V, J and clone size, that table is used; D and trimming come from the DNA. The sample shows under 100,000 clones, roughly 86% of them seen only once. The sample belongs to a study of blood T cell repertoires in COVID-19. In the study overall: Sample material is recorded as cDNA or gDNA derived from T cells, B-cell-depleted T cells, or PBMCs.

What was sequenced was peripheral blood. The gene calls are TRBV7-8 and TRBJ2-1; 9 positions agree with TRBD2. The source is a middle-aged man with acute or convalescent COVID-19. CDR3 nucleotide sequence: TGTGCCAGCAGCTTAGGGACTAGCGTTTATGAGCAGTTCTTC. Encoded protein: CASSLGTSVYEQFF.